The 32 T cell receptor beta chains listed next were all sequenced from one sample in a study of beta chain features in type 1 diabetes. The investigators reverse transcribed all of the isolated RNA, so they sequenced expressed TCRB transcripts. Profiling relied on immunoSEQ multiplex PCR, and the TCRdb table lists in-frame clones only, not all of them. The repertoire holds 400,000 to 450,000 clones, with roughly 13% as singletons. The material sequenced was naive CD4+ T cells from blood. These receptors were taken from a young man in good health.

The rearrangement links TRBV5-1 to TRBJ2-5; D might be TRBD2 (6 bases). Trimming cost V 4 bases and J 5 bases, with 9 bases left between them. Germline CDR1 and CDR2: SGHRS and YFSETQ. The CDR3 runs 12 residues. This CDR3 reads CASSRGTETQYF. The CDR3 nucleotides are TGCGCCAGCAGCCGGGGGACGGAGACCCAGTACTTC.

The CDR3 DNA is TGTGCCAGCAGCTTAGCTGGGGACACTGAAGCTTTCTTT. It encodes CASSLAGDTEAFF. The chain is built from TRBV7-2 and TRBJ1-1; D not resolved. The CDR3 contains 13 residues. Germline V CDR1 and CDR2: SGHTA, FQGNSA. The germline V and J ends were trimmed by 0 bases and 3 bases, with 5 bases remaining between them.

The J gene is TRBJ2-3, the V gene TRBV9, with D possibly TRBD2 on 6 matching bases. With 1 base removed from V and 0 bases from J, the gap between germline ends came to 12 bases. Germline CDR1 and CDR2: SGDLS and YYNGEE. The CDR3 is 16 residues long. The CDR3, as DNA: TGTGCCAGCAGCGTACAGGGACTCTCTAGCACAGATACGCAGTATTTT. Encoded protein: CASSVQGLSSTDTQYF.

This clone was recorded once. The chain links TRBV30 to TRBJ1-1; D unclear. Germline lookup yields CDR1 GTSNPN and CDR2 SVGIG (reference sequence). This CDR3 comprises 13 residues. Trimming took 3 bases from V and 0 from J, leaving 8 bases between them. The CDR3 nucleotides read TGTGCCTGGAGGGTGGGCTTGAACACTGAAGCTTTCTTT. This codes for CAWRVGLNTEAFF.

Only one count was recorded for this clone. This chain links TRBV30 with TRBJ1-1; no reliable D call. The CDR3 is made up of 12 amino acids. Trimming removed 3 bases from V and 13 bases from J, with 18 bases in between. In germline, CDR1 is GTSNPN, CDR2 SVGIG (reference sequence). The CDR3 nucleotides read TGTGCCTGGAGCTCATGGACCTTGATTGATTTCTTT. It specifies CAWSSWTLIDFF.

This clone was detected only a few times. This chain uses TRBV5-1 with TRBJ1-2; no clear D gene. This CDR3 region has 13 residues. Germline V gene sequence: CDR1 SGHRS, CDR2 YFSETQ. V shed 0 bases and J shed 6 bases, with 9 bases lying between them. CDR3 protein: CASSLEVGDGYTF. The CDR3 DNA sequence: TGCGCCAGCAGCTTGGAGGTGGGCGATGGCTACACCTTC.

This clone turned up a few times. The chain employs TRBV30 and TRBJ2-4; TRBD2 aligns across 10 bases. The V and J ends lost 7 bases and 9 bases, in that order; junction bases with no gene match: 15. CDR1 and CDR2 (germline): GTSNPN, SVGIG (reference sequence). The CDR3 extends over 15 amino acids. CDR3 nucleotides: TGTGCCTATTCTGGGCGGCTAGCGGGAGCAAGCATTCAGTACTTC. Its protein is CAYSGRLAGASIQYF.

The table lists this clone with a few counts. The chain recombines TRBV9 with TRBJ2-5; D is ambiguous. The germline CDR1 and CDR2 sequences are SGDLS and YYNGEE. The ends were cut back, 7 bases at V and 0 bases at J, with 13 bases in the middle. This CDR3 is 14 amino acids long. In nucleotides, the CDR3 is TGTGCCAGCGGAAAAGACACGTACCAAGAGACCCAGTACTTC. Translating it yields CASGKDTYQETQYF. The entire variable domain, with the rest obtained from reference TRBV9 and TRBJ2-5, is as follows: DSGVTQTPKHLITATGQRVTLRCSPRSGDLSVYWYQQSLDQGLQFLIQYYNGEERAKGNILERFSAQQFPDLHSELNLSSLELGDSALYFCASGKDTYQETQYFGPGTRLLVL.

This clone turned up a few times. This sequence joins TRBV7-2 and TRBJ2-7; 8 bases map to TRBD2. V trimming: 5 bases; J trimming: 0 bases; junction bases outside the gene matches: 6. CDR1 SGHTA and CDR2 FQGNSA come from the germline V gene. The CDR3 length is 15 residues. The CDR3 nucleotides are TGTGCCAGCAGCGGTGGAGCGGGGGTCTCCTACGAGCAGTACTTC. Protein sequence: CASSGGAGVSYEQYF.

There are a few counts of this clone. This rearrangement joins TRBV21-1 to TRBJ2-5; the D call of TRBD2 is as the table states it, not checked on the DNA. TRBV21-1 is a documented pseudogene. The CDR3 loop spans 16 amino acids. The CDR3 protein is CASSKGLAGAQETQYF. The CDR3, as DNA: TGTGCCAGCAGCAAAGGCCTAGCGGGGGCACAAGAGACCCAGTACTTC.

This clone has more than one count but fewer than ten. The rearrangement joins TRBV9 to TRBJ1-1; D may be TRBD1 (5 bases). This CDR3 spans 15 amino acids. CDR1 is SGDLS and CDR2 is YYNGEE in the germline V gene. V dropped 3 bases and J dropped 4 bases, with 16 bases sitting between them. This CDR3 is CASSGSTAIGTEAFF. In DNA form, the CDR3 reads TGTGCCAGCAGCGGGTCGACAGCTATCGGCACTGAAGCTTTCTTT.

The rearrangement joins TRBV30 to TRBJ2-2; D possibly corresponds to TRBD1 (6 bases). Germline assignment: CDR1 GTSNPN and CDR2 SVGIG (reference sequence). V was cut by 2 bases and J by 7 bases, with 14 bases left in between. This CDR3 comprises 14 residues. CDR3 loop: CAWSMWTQGGELFF. CDR3 bases: TGTGCCTGGAGTATGTGGACACAGGGCGGGGAGCTGTTTTTT.

This clone was seen more than once but under ten times. Its ends do not fully match the called genes, so a read error is possible. The V and J genes are TRBV7-7 and TRBJ2-1; 8 positions agree with TRBD2. This CDR3 contains 15 residues. The germline gives CDR1 SSHAT, CDR2 FNYEAQ (reference sequence). As DNA, the CDR3 is TGTGCTAGCAGCCTTCTAGCGGGCAGTGTGGGAGAGCAGTTCTTC. Translating gives CASSLLAGSVGEQFF.

Notes on this clone: This specimen includes other DNA sequences encoding the same CDR3. The genes are TRBV4-2 and TRBJ2-5; D not certain. This CDR3 contains 13 residues. Germline CDR1 reads LGHNA; CDR2 reads YNFKEQ. The V end lost 0 bases, the J end lost 2 bases, and 4 bases lay between the germline ends. The CDR3 DNA reads as TGTGCCAGCAGCCAAGAGCCTCAAGAGACCCAGTACTTC. Protein: CASSQEPQETQYF.

The chain couples TRBV7-2 to TRBJ2-7; maybe TRBD1 (5 bases). This CDR3 is 12 amino acids long. Germline V lookup: CDR1 SGHTA, CDR2 FQGNSA. V lost 5 bases and J lost 4, with 9 bases in between. The CDR3 spells CASSVQGYEQYF. Written as DNA, the CDR3 is TGTGCCAGCAGCGTCCAGGGTTACGAGCAGTACTTC.

J is TRBJ2-3 and V is TRBV30; 10 bases agree with TRBD2. V shed 4 bases and J 2 bases; nucleotides not matched to a gene: 3. The germline gives CDR1 GTSNPN, CDR2 SVGIG (reference sequence). This CDR3 has 14 amino acids. In DNA form, the CDR3 reads TGTGCCTGGAATGGACTAGCGGCCACAGATACGCAGTATTTT. Translating gives CAWNGLAATDTQYF.

This clone appeared a few times. The chain joins TRBV29-1 to TRBJ2-2; D assignment may be TRBD1 or TRBD2 (5 bases each). Trimming cost V 3 bases and J 1 base, with 9 bases left between them. From germline, CDR1 is SQVTM and CDR2 ANQGSEA. There are 14 residues in the CDR3. CDR3 sequence (DNA): TGCAGCGTTGAGAGGGGACGGAACACCGGGGAGCTGTTTTTT. Residues: CSVERGRNTGELFF.

Only a few counts were recorded for this clone. The chain uses TRBV30 and TRBJ2-1; 7 positions agree with TRBD1. With V trimmed by 2 bases and J by 7 bases, 5 bases remained unmatched. CDR1 is GTSNPN and CDR2 is SVGIG in the germline V gene (reference sequence). The CDR3 length is 13 residues. This CDR3 reads CAWSTGTENEQFF. The CDR3 DNA reads as TGTGCCTGGAGTACCGGGACAGAAAATGAGCAGTTCTTC.

This sequence joins TRBV7-9 and TRBJ2-3; D is ambiguous. The CDR3 extends over 12 amino acids. Germline-derived CDR1 and CDR2 are SEHNR and FQNEAQ (reference sequence). V lost 5 bases to trimming and J lost 6 bases, with 9 bases between them. The CDR3 loop is CASSPAVDTQYF. CDR3 DNA sequence: TGTGCCAGCAGCCCTGCAGTTGATACGCAGTATTTT.

Worth noting for this clone: The sample contains more than one DNA sequence encoding this CDR3. V and J are TRBV5-4 and TRBJ2-7, with D hard to call. The germline V and J ends were trimmed by 0 bases and 4 bases, with 8 bases remaining between them. The length of the CDR3 is 13 residues. Germline lookup yields CDR1 SGHNT and CDR2 YYREEE (reference sequence). The CDR3 DNA sequence: TGTGCCAGCAGCTTGGCCGGAAGTTACGAGCAGTACTTC. It codes for CASSLAGSYEQYF.

The rearrangement joins TRBV11-2 to TRBJ2-1; 7 bases map to TRBD2. CDR1 and CDR2 (germline): SGHAT, FQNNGV. The trim removed 5 bases at V and 8 bases at J, leaving 12 bases unmatched. This CDR3 has 15 amino acids. CDR3 loop: CASSPRGREWDEQFF. The CDR3 DNA is TGTGCCAGCAGCCCCCGCGGGCGGGAGTGGGATGAGCAGTTCTTC.

The chain employs TRBV30 and TRBJ1-1; possible D gene TRBD1, 6 bases. The V end lost 5 bases, the J end lost 4 bases, and 14 bases lay between the germline ends. CDR1 is GTSNPN, CDR2 SVGIG, per germline (reference sequence). This CDR3 has 13 amino acids. The CDR3 DNA follows: TGTGCCTGGGAAGTCGACAGGACCACTGAAGCTTTCTTT. Its translation is CAWEVDRTTEAFF.

The rearrangement joins TRBV7-2 to TRBJ2-7, with 11 bases matching TRBD2. CDR1 is SGHTA and CDR2 is FQGNSA in the germline V gene. The length of the CDR3 is 14 residues. V was pared by 5 bases and J by 5 bases, with 5 bases of the junction left unmatched. DNA of the CDR3: TGTGCCAGCAGCCTTAGCGGGAGGGCCAACGAGCAGTACGTC. This translates into CASSLSGRANEQYV.

The chain employs TRBV7-2 and TRBJ2-1; 10 nucleotides match TRBD2. This CDR3 contains 14 residues. The germline V gene encodes CDR1 SGHTA and CDR2 FQGNSA. Trimming took 6 bases from V and 9 from J; bases not matched to a gene: 8. The CDR3: CASRPLAGVAEQFF. The CDR3 DNA sequence: TGTGCCAGCAGACCCCTAGCGGGGGTTGCTGAGCAGTTCTTC.

V and J are TRBV4-3 and TRBJ2-7; D tentatively fits TRBD1 or TRBD2 (6 bases each). V lost 1 base and J lost 1, with 14 bases in between. The CDR3 has 16 residues. Germline V gene data show CDR1 as LGHNA and CDR2 as YSLEER. DNA of the CDR3: TGCGCCAGCAGCCAAGTTTGGGGGGCAGGGTCCTACGAGCAGTACTTC. Encoded protein: CASSQVWGAGSYEQYF.

To note about this clone: Other DNA sequences of this sample code for an identical CDR3. CDR3 coding DNA: TGTGCCAGCAGTTTCAAGGAGACCCAGTACTTC. Translated: CASSFKETQYF. The chain joins TRBV27 to TRBJ2-5, with D uncertain. Deletions cut 3 bases from V and 5 bases from J, with 4 bases between. CDR3 length: 11 residues. Germline lookup yields CDR1 MNHEY and CDR2 SMNVEV (reference sequence).

This clone was observed once. The chain couples TRBV25-1 to TRBJ1-2; 9 bases fit TRBD1. After removal of 1 base from V and 4 bases from J, the junction contained 4 bases not matched to a gene. The length of the CDR3 is 15 residues. CDR1 is MGHDK and CDR2 is SYGVNS in the germline V gene. CDR3 region: CASSEFGTGSYGYTF. The CDR3 DNA reads TGTGCCAGCAGTGAATTTGGGACAGGGAGCTATGGCTACACCTTC.

Only a few counts were recorded for this clone. The chain is built from TRBV5-1 and TRBJ2-4; D is perhaps TRBD1 (5 bases). The CDR3 runs 17 residues. Per germline, CDR1 SGHRS and CDR2 YFSETQ. V shed 3 bases and J shed 0 bases, with 16 bases lying between them. The CDR3 DNA follows: TGCGCCAGCAGCTCCGGGCTGGGCCAGGGAGCCAAAAACATTCAGTACTTC. Translation: CASSSGLGQGAKNIQYF.

This clone was seen a few times. The chain employs TRBV6-5 and TRBJ2-7, with D perhaps matching TRBD2 (6 bases). Trimming took off 7 bases at V and 6 bases at J, with 19 bases between the two ends. The germline gives CDR1 MNHEY, CDR2 SVGAGI. This CDR3 has 14 amino acids. The CDR3 sequence: CASTQGVRGGEQYF. The CDR3 nucleotides read TGTGCCAGCACTCAAGGGGTAAGGGGAGGCGAGCAGTACTTC.

V is TRBV9 and J is TRBJ2-1, with TRBD2 matching over 9 bases. V lost 0 bases, J lost 15 bases, and 13 bases stayed unmatched. Germline loops: CDR1 SGDLS, CDR2 YYNGEE. The CDR3 has 15 amino acids. CDR3 sequence (DNA): TGTGCCAGCAGCGTAGAATCGGCGCTAGCGGGGACCCTGTTCTTC. Translating gives CASSVESALAGTLFF.

The rearrangement joins TRBV14 to TRBJ2-3, with 10 bases matching TRBD2. Germline trimming cut 6 bases from V and 1 base from J; bases unmatched to any gene: 4. The CDR3 loop spans 15 amino acids. The germline V gene has CDR1 SGHDN and CDR2 FVKESK. CDR3 nucleotide sequence: TGTGCCAGCAGTCAGCGGGGGGGCGGCACAGATACGCAGTATTTT. Amino acid sequence: CASSQRGGGTDTQYF.

This chain joins TRBV5-4 and TRBJ2-3; 7 bases line up with TRBD2. Germline V lookup: CDR1 SGHNT, CDR2 YYREEE (reference sequence). Trimming took 2 bases from V and 2 from J; bases not matched to a gene: 2. CDR3 length equals 14 residues. DNA of the CDR3: TGTGCCAGCAGCTTCCGGGGGGACACAGATACGCAGTATTTT. It specifies CASSFRGDTDTQYF. Using reference TRBV5-4 and TRBJ2-3 for the parts outside the CDR3, the full variable domain is ETGVTQSPTHLIKTRGQQVTLRCSSQSGHNTVSWYQQALGQGPQFIFQYYREEENGRGNFPPRFSGLQFPNYSSELNVNALELDDSALYLCASSFRGDTDTQYFGPGTRLTVL.